One sample yielded the 11 T cell receptor beta chains listed below, sequenced in a study of blood T cell repertoires in COVID-19 (TCRdb year 2020). Libraries were constructed by the immunoSEQ multiplex PCR assay. TCRdb mirrors the immuneACCESS table, restricted to in-frame sequences. Some clones are absent from its copies; in checked studies, under half trace to an unresolved V gene, and the reason for the others is unknown. Across this sample there are under 45,000 clones, with 80% to 90% seen only once. The ten biggest clones cover 1% to 1.5% of the sample. Sequences were obtained from peripheral blood. These receptors all stem from a woman aged 35 to 49 with acute or convalescent COVID-19.

This chain connects TRBV9 to TRBJ2-1; 10 nucleotides agree with TRBD2. Germline-derived CDR1 and CDR2 are SGDLS and YYNGEE. The J segment lost 4 bases and the V segment lost 3 bases, leaving 7 bases of the junction unmatched. The CDR3 is made up of 16 amino acids. The CDR3, as DNA: TGTGCCAGCAGCGAATCTAGCGGGGGTATGTACAATGAGCAGTTCTTC. It specifies CASSESSGGMYNEQFF.

The rearrangement links TRBV6-5 to TRBJ1-1, with no clear D. V gave up 6 bases and J gave up 3 bases, with 17 bases separating them. CDR1 is MNHEY and CDR2 is SVGAGI in the germline V gene. This CDR3 has 15 amino acids. Here the CDR3 DNA reads TGTGCCAGCAGGGACCGGGAGGGCCGAGACACTGAAGCTTTCTTT. It codes for CASRDREGRDTEAFF.

The chain couples TRBV28 to TRBJ2-3, with D possibly being TRBD1 (6 bases). The CDR3 sequence is 14 residues long. Deletions cut 4 bases from V and 2 bases from J, with 10 bases between. Germline V gene lookup returns CDR1 MDHEN and CDR2 SYDVKM. The CDR3 reads CASSSPGATDTQYF. In DNA form, the CDR3 reads TGTGCCAGCAGTTCCCCAGGGGCCACAGATACGCAGTATTTT.

This chain uses TRBV5-1 with TRBJ1-2; TRBD1 aligns across 8 bases. Per germline, CDR1 SGHRS and CDR2 YFSETQ. V gave up 6 bases and J gave up 5 bases; unmatched junction bases: 9. The CDR3 sequence is 14 residues long. DNA of the CDR3: TGCGCCAGCAAAACTCAGGGGGCAGGTTATGGCTACACCTTC. It encodes CASKTQGAGYGYTF.

The J gene is TRBJ2-1, the V gene TRBV30; possible D gene TRBD2, 6 bases. Between the trimmed V and J ends, which lost 0 bases and 0 bases, there was a span of 15 bases. The CDR3 extends over 17 amino acids. The germline gives CDR1 GTSNPN, CDR2 SVGIG (reference sequence). CDR3 region: CAWSVLGGASSYNEQFF. The CDR3 region has the DNA TGTGCCTGGAGTGTACTGGGCGGGGCTAGCTCCTACAATGAGCAGTTCTTC.

The chain couples TRBV28 to TRBJ2-1; TRBD2 agrees at 10 bases. This CDR3 spans 14 amino acids. In germline, CDR1 is MDHEN, CDR2 SYDVKM. The J segment lost 10 bases and the V segment lost 7 bases, leaving 10 bases of the junction unmatched. The CDR3 bases are TGTGCCAGCACTAGGGTAGCGGGAGGACAGGAGCAGTTCTTC. Amino acid sequence: CASTRVAGGQEQFF.

CDR3 DNA sequence: TGTGCCAGCAGCTTAGAGGGGGGGGATGGCTACACCTTC. It translates to CASSLEGGDGYTF. V is TRBV7-2 and J is TRBJ1-2; maybe TRBD1 (6 bases). V dropped 1 base and J dropped 6 bases, with 9 bases sitting between them. In germline, CDR1 is SGHTA, CDR2 FQGNSA. The CDR3 is 13 residues long.

The rearrangement uses TRBV27 and TRBJ2-1, with TRBD2 matching 9 bases. Germline trimming cut 2 bases from V and 4 bases from J; bases unmatched to any gene: 6. This CDR3 is 16 amino acids long. The germline gives CDR1 MNHEY, CDR2 SMNVEV (reference sequence). CDR3 in amino acids: CASSLASGVVYNEQFF. CDR3 nucleotide sequence: TGTGCCAGCAGTTTAGCTAGCGGGGTTGTATACAATGAGCAGTTCTTC.

The V call is TRBV19, the J call TRBJ1-3; D is perhaps TRBD1 (6 bases). Trimming shortened V by 6 bases and J by 0 bases, and 24 bases separated the two germline ends. This CDR3 region has 19 residues. The germline V gene encodes CDR1 LNHDA and CDR2 SQIVND (reference sequence). The CDR3 protein is CASSLAPTGGQISGNTIYF. In nucleotides, the CDR3 is TGTGCCAGTAGCCTGGCCCCGACAGGAGGACAAATCTCTGGAAACACCATATATTTT.

This sequence joins TRBV19 and TRBJ2-1; 7 nucleotides agree with TRBD1. This CDR3 contains 16 residues. The V gene end was trimmed by 4 bases and the J gene end by 5 bases; junction bases not matched to a gene: 11. CDR1 is LNHDA, CDR2 SQIVND, per germline (reference sequence). The CDR3 loop reads CASSTHRGLIDNEQFF. The CDR3 DNA is TGTGCCAGTAGTACCCACAGGGGTTTAATTGACAATGAGCAGTTCTTC.

This clone has only a few counts. The chain links TRBV30 to TRBJ1-1; TRBD1 is a possible D gene (6 bases). Trimming took off 0 bases at V and 10 bases at J, with 15 bases between the two ends. CDR3 length equals 13 residues. Germline CDR1 and CDR2: GTSNPN and SVGIG (reference sequence). The CDR3: CAWSVYDRMVAFF. The CDR3 bases are TGTGCCTGGAGTGTGTACGACAGGATGGTAGCTTTCTTT.